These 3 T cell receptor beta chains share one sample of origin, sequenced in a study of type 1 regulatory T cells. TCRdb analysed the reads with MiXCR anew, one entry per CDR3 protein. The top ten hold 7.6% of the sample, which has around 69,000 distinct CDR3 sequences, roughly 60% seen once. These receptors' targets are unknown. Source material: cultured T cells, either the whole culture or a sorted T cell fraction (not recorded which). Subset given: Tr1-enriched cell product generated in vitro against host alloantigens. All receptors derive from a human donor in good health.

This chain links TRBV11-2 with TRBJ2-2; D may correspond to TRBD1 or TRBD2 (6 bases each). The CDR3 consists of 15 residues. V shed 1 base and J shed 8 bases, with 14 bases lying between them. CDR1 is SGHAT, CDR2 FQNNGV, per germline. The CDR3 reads CASSLAPGAGGELFF. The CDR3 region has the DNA TGTGCCAGCAGCTTAGCACCGGGGGCTGGTGGGGAGCTGTTTTTT.

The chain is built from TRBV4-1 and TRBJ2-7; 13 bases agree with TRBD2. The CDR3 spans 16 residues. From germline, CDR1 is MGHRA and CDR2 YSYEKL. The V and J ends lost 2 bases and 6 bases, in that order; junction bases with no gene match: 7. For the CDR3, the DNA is TGCGCCAGCAGCCAAAGAGGACTAGCGGGAGTTTTCGAGCAGTACTTC. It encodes CASSQRGLAGVFEQYF.

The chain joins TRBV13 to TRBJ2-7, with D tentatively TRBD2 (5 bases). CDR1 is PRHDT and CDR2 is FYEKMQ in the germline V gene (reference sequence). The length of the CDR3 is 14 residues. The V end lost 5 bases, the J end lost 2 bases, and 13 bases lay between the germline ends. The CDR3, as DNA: TGTGCCAGCAGCATACTAGGAGGAACCTACGAGCAGTACTTC. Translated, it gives CASSILGGTYEQYF.